The 6 T cell receptor beta chains below all came from one sample that was sequenced in a study of patients and donors after allogeneic stem cell transplantation. One entry per CDR3 protein results from TCRdb running MiXCR on the RT-PCR reads. The table lists around 2,500 distinct CDR3 sequences, approximately 8% of them singletons. Sequencing was carried out using blood, either unsorted or a sorted T cell fraction (not recorded which). The origin of the receptors is a human donor who was either an allogeneic HSCT recipient or a stem cell or donor lymphocyte infusion donor (not recorded which). It is not recorded whose cells these are; they may come from a transplant donor.

CDR3 sequence reads: CASSPLGYGYTF. The CDR3 coding sequence is TGTGCCAGCAGTCCCCTCGGCTATGGCTACACCTTC. The chain uses TRBV28 and TRBJ1-2; D ambiguous. V was trimmed by 5 bases and J by 4 bases, leaving 8 bases between them. In germline, CDR1 is MDHEN, CDR2 SYDVKM. This CDR3 comprises 12 residues.

The chain combines TRBV7-9 with TRBJ2-7; D unresolved. CDR1 SEHNR and CDR2 FQNEAQ come from the germline V gene (reference sequence). Trimming took off 4 bases at V and 2 bases at J, with 3 bases between the two ends. The CDR3 consists of 11 residues. DNA of the CDR3: TGTGCCAGCAGCTCCGCCTACGAGCAGTACTTC. Its protein product is CASSSAYEQYF. The variable domain in full, with the rest retrieved from reference TRBV7-9 and TRBJ2-7, is DTGVSQNPRHKITKRGQNVTFRCDPISEHNRLYWYRQTLGQGPEFLTYFQNEAQLEKSRLLSDRFSAERPKGSFSTLEIQRTEQGDSAMYLCASSSAYEQYFGPGTRLTVT.

This clonotype was observed a handful of times. The chain couples TRBV7-9 to TRBJ2-1; 8 nucleotides align to TRBD2. V lost 4 bases and J lost 2; bases outside the gene matches: 10. This CDR3 has 17 residues. Germline CDR1 is SEHNR and CDR2 is FQNEAQ (reference sequence). The CDR3 sequence is CASSSNPAGVTYNEQFF. CDR3 coding DNA: TGTGCCAGCAGCTCAAATCCAGCGGGAGTGACCTACAATGAGCAGTTCTTC.

A word on this clonotype: A read error may explain this, as a much larger clone is one base away. The chain couples TRBV4-3 to TRBJ2-1; 9 bases match TRBD2. Germline V gene sequence: CDR1 LGHNA, CDR2 YSLEER. This CDR3 contains 15 residues. V gave up 1 base and J gave up 8 bases; unmatched junction bases: 6. The CDR3 sequence is CASSQGTGTSYEQFF. The CDR3 nucleotides read TGCGCCAGCAGCCAAGGGACCGGGACTAGCTATGAGCAGTTCTTC.

This clonotype rates as medium-sized. The chain has TRBV7-6 and TRBJ1-1; D not resolved. Per germline, CDR1 SGHVS and CDR2 FNYEAQ. The CDR3 totals 14 residues. Between the trimmed V and J ends, which lost 5 bases and 1 base, there was a span of 11 bases. The CDR3: CASSLGTENTEAFF. The CDR3 DNA follows: TGTGCCAGCAGCCTAGGAACAGAGAACACTGAAGCTTTCTTT.

This clonotype is labeled medium-sized (0.01 to 0.1%). The chain has TRBV5-1 and TRBJ1-2; 7 bases match TRBD1. J was trimmed by 4 bases and V by 4 bases; bases with no gene match: 4. Germline CDR1 and CDR2: SGHRS and YFSETQ. The length of the CDR3 is 13 residues. The CDR3 DNA reads TGCGCCAGCAGCACTCGACAGGGCTATGGCTACACCTTC. Amino acid sequence: CASSTRQGYGYTF.